The clone carrying this TCR beta chain is a singleton in its sample. The data belong to a study of blood T cell repertoires in COVID-19. The CDR3 contains 16 residues. Trimming removed 0 bases at V and 0 bases at J, with 10 bases between. Germline values: CDR1 SGHKS, CDR2 YYEKEE (reference sequence). TCRdb's copy holds only in-frame clones and misses some; the assay was immunoSEQ multiplex PCR. This table has hundreds of thousands of clones, 85% to 90% appearing once. This chain links TRBV5-5 with TRBJ2-1; D gene uncertain. Sequencing used peripheral blood. The origin of this receptor is a woman aged 30 to 39 with acute or convalescent COVID-19. CDR3 nucleotides: TGTGCCAGCAGCTTGGGATCACGGGTCTCCTACAATGAGCAGTTCTTC. Its protein product is CASSLGSRVSYNEQFF. The whole variable domain, filled in from reference TRBV5-5 and TRBJ2-1, reads DAGVTQSPTHLIKTRGQQVTLRCSPISGHKSVSWYQQVLGQGPQFIFQYYEKEERGRGNFPDRFSARQFPNYSSELNVNALLLGDSALYLCASSLGSRVSYNEQFFGPGTRLTVL.